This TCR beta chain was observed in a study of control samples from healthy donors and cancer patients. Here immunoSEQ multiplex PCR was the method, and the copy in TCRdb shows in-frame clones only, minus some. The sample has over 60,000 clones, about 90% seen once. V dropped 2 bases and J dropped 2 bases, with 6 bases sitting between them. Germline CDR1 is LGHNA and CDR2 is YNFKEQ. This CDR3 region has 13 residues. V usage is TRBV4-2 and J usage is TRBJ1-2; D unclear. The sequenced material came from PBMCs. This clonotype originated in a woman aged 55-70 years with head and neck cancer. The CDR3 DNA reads TGTGCCAGCAGCCAAAGTCCCAACTATGGCTACACCTTC. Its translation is CASSQSPNYGYTF.